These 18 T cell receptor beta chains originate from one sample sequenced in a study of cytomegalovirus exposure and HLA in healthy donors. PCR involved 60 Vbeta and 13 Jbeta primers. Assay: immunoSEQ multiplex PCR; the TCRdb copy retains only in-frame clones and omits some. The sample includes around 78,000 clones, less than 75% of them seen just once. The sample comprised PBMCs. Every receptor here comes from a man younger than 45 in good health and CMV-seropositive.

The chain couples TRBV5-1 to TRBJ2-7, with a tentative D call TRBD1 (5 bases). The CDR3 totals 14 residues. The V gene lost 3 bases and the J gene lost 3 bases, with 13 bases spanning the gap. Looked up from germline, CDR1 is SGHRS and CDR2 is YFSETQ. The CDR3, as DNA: TGCGCCAGCAGCTGGGTAGGACATGGCTACGAGCAGTACTTC. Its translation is CASSWVGHGYEQYF.

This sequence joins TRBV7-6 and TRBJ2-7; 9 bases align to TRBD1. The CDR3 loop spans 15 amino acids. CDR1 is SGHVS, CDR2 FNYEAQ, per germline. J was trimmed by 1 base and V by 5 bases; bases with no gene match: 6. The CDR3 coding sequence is TGTGCCAGCAGCCCGGGGACAGGGAGTTCCTACGAGCAGTACTTC. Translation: CASSPGTGSSYEQYF.

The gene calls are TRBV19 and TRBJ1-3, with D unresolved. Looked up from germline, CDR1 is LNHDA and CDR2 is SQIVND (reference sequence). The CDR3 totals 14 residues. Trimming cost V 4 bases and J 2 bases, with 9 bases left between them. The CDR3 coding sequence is TGTGCCAGTAGTAACTCGAGAACTGGAAACACCATATATTTT. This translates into CASSNSRTGNTIYF. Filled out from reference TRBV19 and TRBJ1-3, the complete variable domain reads DGGITQSPKYLFRKEGQNVTLSCEQNLNHDAMYWYRQDPGQGLRLIYYSQIVNDFQKGDIAEGYSVSREKKESFPLTVTSAQKNPTAFYLCASSNSRTGNTIYFGEGSWLTVV.

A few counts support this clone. CDR3 in amino acids: CASKAEVGQETQYF. CDR3 nucleotides: TGTGCCAGCAAGGCGGAGGTTGGGCAAGAGACCCAGTACTTC. The chain uses TRBV2 and TRBJ2-5; D is perhaps TRBD2 (5 bases). Germline values: CDR1 SNHLY, CDR2 FYNNEI. With 7 bases removed from V and 2 bases from J, the gap between germline ends came to 14 bases. There are 14 residues in the CDR3.

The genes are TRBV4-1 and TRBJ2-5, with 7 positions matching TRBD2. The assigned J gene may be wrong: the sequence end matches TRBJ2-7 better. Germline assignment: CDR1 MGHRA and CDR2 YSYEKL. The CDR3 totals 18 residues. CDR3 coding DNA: TGCGCCAGCAGCCAGGGGAGGGCAAGCCAAGGGAGGTCCTACGAGCAGTACTTC. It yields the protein CASSQGRASQGRSYEQYF.

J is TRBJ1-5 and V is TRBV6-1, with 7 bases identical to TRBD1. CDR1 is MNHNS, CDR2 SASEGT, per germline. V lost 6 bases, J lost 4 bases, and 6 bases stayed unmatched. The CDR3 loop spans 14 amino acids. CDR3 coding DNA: TGTGCCAGCAGCCGAACAGGGGTTAATCAGCCCCAGCATTTT. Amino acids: CASSRTGVNQPQHF.

CDR3: CASSLWFSGHGGTDTQYF. CDR3 DNA sequence: TGTGCCAGCAGTTTATGGTTCTCAGGTCACGGAGGGACAGATACGCAGTATTTT. The rearrangement links TRBV27 to TRBJ2-3, with a weak D call TRBD2 (6 bases). The CDR3 spans 18 residues. Germline assignment: CDR1 MNHEY and CDR2 SMNVEV (reference sequence). Between the trimmed V and J ends, which lost 1 base and 3 bases, there was a span of 20 bases.

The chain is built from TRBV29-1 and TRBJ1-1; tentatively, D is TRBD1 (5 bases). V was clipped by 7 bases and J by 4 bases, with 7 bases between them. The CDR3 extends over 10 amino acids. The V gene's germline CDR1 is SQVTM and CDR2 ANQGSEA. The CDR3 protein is CSAGGTEAFF. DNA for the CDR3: TGCAGCGCCGGGGGCACTGAAGCTTTCTTT. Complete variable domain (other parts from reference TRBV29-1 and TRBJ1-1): SAVISQKPSRDICQRGTSLTIQCQVDSQVTMMFWYRQQPGQSLTLIATANQGSEATYESGFVIDKFPISRPNLTFSTLTVSNMSPEDSSIYLCSAGGTEAFFGQGTRLTVV.

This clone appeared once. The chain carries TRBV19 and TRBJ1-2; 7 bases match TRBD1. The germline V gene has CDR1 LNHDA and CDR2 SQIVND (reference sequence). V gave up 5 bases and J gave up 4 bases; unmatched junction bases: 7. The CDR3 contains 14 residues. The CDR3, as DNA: TGTGCCAGTAGTGCCCGACAGGGCGGCTATGGCTACACCTTC. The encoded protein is CASSARQGGYGYTF.

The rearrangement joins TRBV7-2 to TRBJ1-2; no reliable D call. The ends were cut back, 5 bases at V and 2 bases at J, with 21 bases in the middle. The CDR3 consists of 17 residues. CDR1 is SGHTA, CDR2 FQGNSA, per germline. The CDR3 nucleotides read TGTGCCAGCAGCCTAAGCCTTTCCCCCGCTGAGAACTATGGCTACACCTTC. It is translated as CASSLSLSPAENYGYTF. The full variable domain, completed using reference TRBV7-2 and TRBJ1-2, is GAGVSQSPSNKVTEKGKDVELRCDPISGHTALYWYRQSLGQGLEFLIYFQGNSAPDKSGLPSDRFSAERTGGSVSTLTIQRTQQEDSAVYLCASSLSLSPAENYGYTFGSGTRLTVV.

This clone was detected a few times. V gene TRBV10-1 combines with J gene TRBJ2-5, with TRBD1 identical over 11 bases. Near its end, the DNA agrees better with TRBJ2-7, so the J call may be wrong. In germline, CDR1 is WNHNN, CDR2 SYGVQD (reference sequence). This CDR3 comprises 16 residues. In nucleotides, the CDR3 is TGCGCCAGCAGTGAGGGGCCGGGACAGGGGGTCTACGAGCAGTACTTC. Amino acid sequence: CASSEGPGQGVYEQYF.

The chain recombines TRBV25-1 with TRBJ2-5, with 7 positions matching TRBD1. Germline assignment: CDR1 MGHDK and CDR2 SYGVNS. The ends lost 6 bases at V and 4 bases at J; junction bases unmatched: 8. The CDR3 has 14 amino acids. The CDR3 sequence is CASRPAGGLETQYF. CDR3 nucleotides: TGTGCCAGCAGACCCGCAGGGGGTCTAGAGACCCAGTACTTC.

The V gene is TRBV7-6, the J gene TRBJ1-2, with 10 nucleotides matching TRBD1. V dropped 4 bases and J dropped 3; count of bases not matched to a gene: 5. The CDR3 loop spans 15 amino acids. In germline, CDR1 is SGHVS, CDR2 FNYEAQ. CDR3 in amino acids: CASSSHGTGDYGYTF. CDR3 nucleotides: TGTGCCAGCAGCTCTCACGGGACAGGGGACTATGGCTACACCTTC. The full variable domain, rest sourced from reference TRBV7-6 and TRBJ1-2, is GAGVSQSPRYKVTKRGQDVALRCDPISGHVSLYWYRQALGQGPEFLTYFNYEAQQDKSGLPNDRFSAERPEGSISTLTIQRTEQRDSAMYRCASSSHGTGDYGYTFGSGTRLTVV.

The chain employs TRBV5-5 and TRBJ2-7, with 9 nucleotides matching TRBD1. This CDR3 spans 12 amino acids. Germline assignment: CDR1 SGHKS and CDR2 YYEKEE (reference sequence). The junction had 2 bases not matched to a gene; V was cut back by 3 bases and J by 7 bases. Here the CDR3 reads CASSSQGAEQYF. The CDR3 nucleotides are TGTGCCAGCAGCTCACAGGGGGCTGAGCAGTACTTC. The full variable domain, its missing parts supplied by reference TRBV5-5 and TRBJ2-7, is DAGVTQSPTHLIKTRGQQVTLRCSPISGHKSVSWYQQVLGQGPQFIFQYYEKEERGRGNFPDRFSARQFPNYSSELNVNALLLGDSALYLCASSSQGAEQYFGPGTRLTVT.

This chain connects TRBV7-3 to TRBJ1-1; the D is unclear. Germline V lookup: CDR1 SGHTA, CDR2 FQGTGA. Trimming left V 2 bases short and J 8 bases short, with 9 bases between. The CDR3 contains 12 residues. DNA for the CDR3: TGTGCCAGCAGCTTAGTGGGGAGGGAAGCTTTCTTT. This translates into CASSLVGREAFF.

The chain's CDR3 is CASSWRGGRNTGELFF. CDR3 nucleotide sequence: TGTGCCAGCAGCTGGAGAGGTGGGAGGAACACCGGGGAGCTGTTTTTT. V gene TRBV11-3 combines with J gene TRBJ2-2, with D perhaps matching TRBD2 (5 bases). In germline, CDR1 is SGHNT, CDR2 YENEEA. V lost 4 bases and J 1 base, leaving 13 bases between the germline ends. CDR3 length equals 16 residues.

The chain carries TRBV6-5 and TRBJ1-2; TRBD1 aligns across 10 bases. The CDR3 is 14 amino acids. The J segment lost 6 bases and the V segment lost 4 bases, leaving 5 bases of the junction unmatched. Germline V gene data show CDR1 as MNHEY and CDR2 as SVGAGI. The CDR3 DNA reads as TGTGCCAGCAGTTTAGCCGGGACAGGGGATGGCTACACCTTC. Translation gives CASSLAGTGDGYTF.

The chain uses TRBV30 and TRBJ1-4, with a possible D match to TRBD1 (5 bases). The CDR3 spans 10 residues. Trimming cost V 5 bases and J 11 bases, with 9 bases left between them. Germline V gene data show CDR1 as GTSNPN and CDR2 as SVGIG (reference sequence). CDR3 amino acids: CAWGGTKLFF. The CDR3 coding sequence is TGTGCCTGGGGGGGGACCAAACTGTTTTTT.